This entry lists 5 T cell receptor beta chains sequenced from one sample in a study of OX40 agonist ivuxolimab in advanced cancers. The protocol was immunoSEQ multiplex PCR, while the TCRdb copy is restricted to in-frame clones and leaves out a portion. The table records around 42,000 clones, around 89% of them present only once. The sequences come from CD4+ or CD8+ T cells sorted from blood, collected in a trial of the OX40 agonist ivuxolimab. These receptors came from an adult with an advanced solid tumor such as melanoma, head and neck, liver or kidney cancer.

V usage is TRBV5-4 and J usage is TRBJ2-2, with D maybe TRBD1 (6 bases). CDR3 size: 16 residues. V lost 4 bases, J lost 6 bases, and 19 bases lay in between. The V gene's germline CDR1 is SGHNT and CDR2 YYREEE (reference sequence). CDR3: CASSNRAGGLAGELFF. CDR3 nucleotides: TGTGCCAGCAGCAACAGGGCCGGTGGGTTGGCCGGGGAGCTGTTTTTT. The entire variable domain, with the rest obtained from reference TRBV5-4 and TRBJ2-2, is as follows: ETGVTQSPTHLIKTRGQQVTLRCSSQSGHNTVSWYQQALGQGPQFIFQYYREEENGRGNFPPRFSGLQFPNYSSELNVNALELDDSALYLCASSNRAGGLAGELFFGEGSRLTVL.

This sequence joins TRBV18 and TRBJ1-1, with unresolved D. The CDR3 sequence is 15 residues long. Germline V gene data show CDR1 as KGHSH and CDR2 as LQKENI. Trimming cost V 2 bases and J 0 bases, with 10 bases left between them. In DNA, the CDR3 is TGTGCCAGCTCACCATGGGGTACCCTGAACACTGAAGCTTTCTTT. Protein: CASSPWGTLNTEAFF.

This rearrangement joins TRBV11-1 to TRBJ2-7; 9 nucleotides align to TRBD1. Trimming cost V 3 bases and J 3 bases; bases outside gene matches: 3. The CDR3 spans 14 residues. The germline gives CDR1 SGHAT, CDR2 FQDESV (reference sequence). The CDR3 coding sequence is TGTGCCAGCAGCTTCCCGGGACAGGGCTACGAGCAGTACTTC. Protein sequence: CASSFPGQGYEQYF.

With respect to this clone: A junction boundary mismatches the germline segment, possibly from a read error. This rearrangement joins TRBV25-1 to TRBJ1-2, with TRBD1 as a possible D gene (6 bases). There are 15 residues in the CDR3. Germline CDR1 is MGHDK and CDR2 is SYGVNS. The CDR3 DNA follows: TGTGCCAGCAGTGACCGAGAGGACAGACTCTATGGCCACACCTTC. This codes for CASSDREDRLYGHTF.

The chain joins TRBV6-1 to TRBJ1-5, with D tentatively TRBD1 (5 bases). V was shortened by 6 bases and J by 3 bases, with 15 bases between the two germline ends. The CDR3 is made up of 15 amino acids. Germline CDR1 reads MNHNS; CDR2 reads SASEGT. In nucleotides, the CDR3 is TGTGCCAGCAGAGGGACCGGGACGAACAATCAGCCCCAGCATTTT. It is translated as CASRGTGTNNQPQHF.